This T cell receptor (beta chain) came from a study of blood T cell repertoires in COVID-19 (dated by TCRdb to 2020 to 2021). For context, the study as a whole: The collaborator samples originated in the United States, Italy and Spain and spanned the acute and convalescent phases of COVID-19. The prospective study material was composed of cDNA or gDNA derived from T cells, B-cell-depleted T cells, or PBMCs. Deeply sampled blood TCRbeta repertoires from subjects exposed to, actively infected with, or recovered from COVID-19 were included in the dataset. The repertoires were released in a freely available public database intended as a resource for research on the immune response to SARS-CoV-2. Samples were obtained from the ongoing ImmuneRACE study (first 160 participants) and from about 1,300 subjects provided by 6 global collaborators. Sample metadata almost always included a de-identified subject ID, COVID-19 status, age in years and sex. Where available, HLA class I and class II types were obtained from metadata supplied by the sample provider rather than from assay-based typing. The investigation overall reported the following: The quantity of clinical and demographic metadata differed by source and by participant and was supplied without curation.

Whole blood was collected in K2EDTA tubes by collaborating institutions according to the institutions' own protocols. For TCRbeta analysis, collaborators shipped samples in one of three forms: frozen whole blood, isolated PBMCs, or DNA extracted from either of those sample types. TCRbeta CDR3 regions were amplified from genomic DNA using the immunoSEQ Assay, a bias-controlled multiplex PCR. For the original study's pipeline: The number of nucleated cells in each sample was estimated from the amplification of reference gene primers within the assay. To quantify the absolute abundance of each unique TCRbeta CDR3 rearrangement, sequence reads were collapsed and filtered. For each sample, productive Simpson clonality was calculated as the square root of Simpson's diversity index across productive rearrangements. Imported from immuneACCESS, the table was reduced by TCRdb to in-frame sequences with V and J called. These copies leave out some clones; in studies compared against another copy, an unresolved V gene accounts for under half, and the cause of the remainder is not known. V and J calls plus clone size are reproduced from that table; the DNA served to infer D and trimming. The sample contains approximately 52,000 clones, about 88% of them found a single time. In total, the top ten clones hold approximately 15% of the sample.

V gives up 1 base and J gives up 0 bases, and the segment between their germline ends measures 7 bases. The CDR3 runs 15 residues from the cysteine to the phenylalanine. The entry retains the CDR3 DNA only, 45 bases that are in frame from base 1. Reading the germline V gene gives CDR1 LGHNA and CDR2 YNFKEQ. On this clone itself: Its cognate antigen has yet to be identified. No much larger clone exists at a distance of one base, and base qualities are not known.

The chain is assembled from TRBV4-2 and TRBJ1-3, with no reliable assignment of the D segment. This TCR was sampled from a human donor with active COVID-19. The donor label of this sample is uncertain. The sequenced material came from peripheral blood. CDR3 reads: CASSQVGSSGNTIYF. The DNA reads as follows: TGTGCCAGCAGCCAAGTTGGGAGCTCTGGAAACACCATATATTTT.